This TCR beta chain was captured in a study of shared clonotypes between healthy human individuals. Donors had no recently reported acute infections or vaccinations and were HIV-negative. This clone was counted a single time. What it binds is not known. CDR3 length: 14 amino acids. V was shortened by 8 bases and J by 0 bases, with 11 bases between the two germline ends. Germline values: CDR1 SEHNR, CDR2 FQNEAQ (reference sequence). The test was conducted at deep level. The repertoire was sequenced with immunoSEQ multiplex PCR; TCRdb's copy has only in-frame clones and lacks some. Seen here are roughly 2.6 million clones, roughly nine tenths observed once, and the top ten hold over 0.12%. Study results and limitations: Four donors had 4% to 5% of their naive CD4 clonotypes in common. Sampling covered nothing but blood. Tissue TCR repertoires likely differ from those found in blood.

This TCR was recovered from a man aged 18 to 35 in good health. The chain carries TRBV7-9 and TRBJ2-1; D uncertain. Sequences were obtained from naive CD4+ T cells sorted from blood. Noted subset: CD45RA+ positively selected. This CDR3 is CASLDLPSYNEQFF. Written as DNA, the CDR3 is TGTGCCAGCTTGGACCTACCCTCCTACAATGAGCAGTTCTTC. Based on the CDR3 plus reference TRBV7-9 and TRBJ2-1, the full variable domain is DTGVSQNPRHKITKRGQNVTFRCDPISEHNRLYWYRQTLGQGPEFLTYFQNEAQLEKSRLLSDRFSAERPKGSFSTLEIQRTEQGDSAMYLCASLDLPSYNEQFFGPGTRLTVL.